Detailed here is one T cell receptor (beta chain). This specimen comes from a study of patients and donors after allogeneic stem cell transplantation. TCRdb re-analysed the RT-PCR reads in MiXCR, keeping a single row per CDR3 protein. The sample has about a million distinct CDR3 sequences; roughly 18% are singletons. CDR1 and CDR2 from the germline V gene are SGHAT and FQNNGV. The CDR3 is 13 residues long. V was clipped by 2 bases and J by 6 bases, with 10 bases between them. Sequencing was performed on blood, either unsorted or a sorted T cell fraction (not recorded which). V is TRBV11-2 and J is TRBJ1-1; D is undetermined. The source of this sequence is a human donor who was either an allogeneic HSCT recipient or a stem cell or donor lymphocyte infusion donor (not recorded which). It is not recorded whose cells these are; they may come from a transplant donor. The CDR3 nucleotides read TGTGCCAGCAGCTTACGGATTTCGGCTGAAGCTTTCTTT. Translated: CASSLRISAEAFF. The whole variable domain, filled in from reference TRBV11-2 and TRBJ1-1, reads EAGVAQSPRYKIIEKRQSVAFWCNPISGHATLYWYQQILGQGPKLLIQFQNNGVVDDSQLPKDRFSAERLKGVDSTLKIQPAKLEDSAVYLCASSLRISAEAFFGQGTRLTVV.